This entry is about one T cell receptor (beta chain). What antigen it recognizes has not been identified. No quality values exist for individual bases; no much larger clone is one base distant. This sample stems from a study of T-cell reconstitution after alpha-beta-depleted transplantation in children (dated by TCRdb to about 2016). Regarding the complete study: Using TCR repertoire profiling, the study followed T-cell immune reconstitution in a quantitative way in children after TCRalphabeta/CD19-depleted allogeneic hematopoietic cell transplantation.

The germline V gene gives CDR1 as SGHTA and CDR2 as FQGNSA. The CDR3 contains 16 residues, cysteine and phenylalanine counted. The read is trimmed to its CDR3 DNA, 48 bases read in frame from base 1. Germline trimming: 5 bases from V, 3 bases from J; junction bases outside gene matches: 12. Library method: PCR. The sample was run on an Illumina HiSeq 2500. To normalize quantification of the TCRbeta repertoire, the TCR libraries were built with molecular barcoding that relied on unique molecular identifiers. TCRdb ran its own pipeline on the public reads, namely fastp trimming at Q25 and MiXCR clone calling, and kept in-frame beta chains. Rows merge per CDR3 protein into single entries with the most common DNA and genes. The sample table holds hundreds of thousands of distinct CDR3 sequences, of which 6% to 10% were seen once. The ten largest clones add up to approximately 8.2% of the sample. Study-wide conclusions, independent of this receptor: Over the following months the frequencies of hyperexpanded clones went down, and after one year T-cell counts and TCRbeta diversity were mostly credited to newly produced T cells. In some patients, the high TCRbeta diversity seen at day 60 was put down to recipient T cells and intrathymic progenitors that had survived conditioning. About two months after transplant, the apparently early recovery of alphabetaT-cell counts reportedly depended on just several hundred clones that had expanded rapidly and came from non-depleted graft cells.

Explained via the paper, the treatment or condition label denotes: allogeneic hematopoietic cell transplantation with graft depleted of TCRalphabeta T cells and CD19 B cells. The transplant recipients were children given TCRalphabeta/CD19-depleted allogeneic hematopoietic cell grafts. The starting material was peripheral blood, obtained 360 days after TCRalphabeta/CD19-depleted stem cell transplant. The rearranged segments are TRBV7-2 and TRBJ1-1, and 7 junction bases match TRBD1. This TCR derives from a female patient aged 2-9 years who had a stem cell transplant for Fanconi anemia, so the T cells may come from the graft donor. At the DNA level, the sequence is TGTGCCAGCAGCCGTACCGACAGGGCAAGGGACACTGAAGCTTTCTTT. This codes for CASSRTDRARDTEAFF.